The rows below give T cell receptor beta chains drawn from one sample of a study of graft-versus-host responses after intestinal transplantation. For these receptors, no antigen is known. Using immunoSEQ multiplex PCR, the repertoire was profiled, and TCRdb retains in-frame clones only, with some absent. The repertoire holds 90,000 to 150,000 clones, with roughly 96% as singletons. The input for sequencing was unstimulated CD8+ T cells sorted from spleen or lymph node cells, taken before intestinal transplant. Source of these receptors: a human donor who received an intestinal transplant. The CDR3 runs from the conserved cysteine through the conserved F or W. Each record gives: J gene, V gene, D gene, clone size, CDR3 protein. The D gene is left open where the match is weak. Size values are once, few and many counts, or a class for expanded clones, and some rows have none.

J: TRBJ2-1; V: TRBV7-2; D: NA; size: NA; CDR3: CASSPQWRISGQFF
J: TRBJ2-5; V: TRBV18; D: NA; size: NA; CDR3: CASSLKETQYF
J: TRBJ1-5; V: TRBV7-2; D: NA; size: NA; CDR3: CASSPKALGPQHF
J: TRBJ1-2; V: TRBV27; D: TRBD1; size: NA; CDR3: CASSKTLTGKYGYTF
J: TRBJ2-1; V: TRBV18; D: NA; size: NA; CDR3: CASSPTGWWNEQFF
J: TRBJ2-7; V: TRBV5-1; D: TRBD1; size: few; CDR3: CASSSGTGGSYEQYF
J: TRBJ1-1; V: TRBV5-1; D: NA; size: many; CDR3: CASSLRGTEAFF
J: TRBJ2-7; V: TRBV9; D: TRBD1; size: NA; CDR3: CASSGIQGDSYEQYF
J: TRBJ1-2; V: TRBV11-2; D: NA; size: NA; CDR3: CASSLALAQYGYTF
J: TRBJ1-1; V: TRBV28; D: NA; size: NA; CDR3: CASKYGVGENTEAFF
J: TRBJ2-2; V: TRBV4-3; D: NA; size: NA; CDR3: CASSQGPRGSNTGELFF
J: TRBJ2-7; V: TRBV5-4; D: TRBD2; size: once; CDR3: CASSVGTSGSYEQYF
J: TRBJ2-3; V: TRBV27; D: NA; size: NA; CDR3: CASSSFYGSRRGTQYF
J: TRBJ2-7; V: TRBV9; D: NA; size: NA; CDR3: CASSVEGESYEQYF
J: TRBJ1-6; V: TRBV15; D: NA; size: NA; CDR3: CATSRDKGGGSPLHF
J: TRBJ2-7; V: TRBV27; D: TRBD2; size: NA; CDR3: CASRIGTSGISYEQYF
J: TRBJ2-1; V: TRBV2; D: TRBD1; size: NA; CDR3: CASRKVPRPRTGPPYNEQFF
J: TRBJ1-3; V: TRBV28; D: NA; size: few; CDR3: CASRLRSGNTIYF